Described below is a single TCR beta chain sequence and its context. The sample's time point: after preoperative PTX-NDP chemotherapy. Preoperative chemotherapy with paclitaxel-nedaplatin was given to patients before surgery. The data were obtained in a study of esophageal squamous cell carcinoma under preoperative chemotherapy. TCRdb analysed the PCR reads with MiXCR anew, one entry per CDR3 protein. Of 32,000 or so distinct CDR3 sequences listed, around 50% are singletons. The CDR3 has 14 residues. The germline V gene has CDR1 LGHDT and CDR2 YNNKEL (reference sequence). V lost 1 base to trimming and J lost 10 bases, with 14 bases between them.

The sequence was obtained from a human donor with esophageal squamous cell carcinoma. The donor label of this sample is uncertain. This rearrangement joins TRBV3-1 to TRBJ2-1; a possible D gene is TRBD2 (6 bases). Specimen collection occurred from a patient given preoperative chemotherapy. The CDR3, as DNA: TGTGCCAGCAGCCAAGTAGTCGACGGAGGGGAGCAGTTCTTC. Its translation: CASSQVVDGGEQFF.